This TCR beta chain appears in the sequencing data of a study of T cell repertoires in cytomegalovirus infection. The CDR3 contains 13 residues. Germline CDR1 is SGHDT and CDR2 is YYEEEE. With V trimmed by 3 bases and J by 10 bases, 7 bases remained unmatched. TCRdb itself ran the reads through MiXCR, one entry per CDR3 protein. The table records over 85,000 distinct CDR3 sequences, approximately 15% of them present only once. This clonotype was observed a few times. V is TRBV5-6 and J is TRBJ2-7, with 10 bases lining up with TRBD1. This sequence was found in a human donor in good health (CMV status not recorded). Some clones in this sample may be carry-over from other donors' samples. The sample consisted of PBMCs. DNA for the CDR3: TGTGCCAGCAGCTACGGAGGGACAGGGGAACAGTACTTC. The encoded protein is CASSYGGTGEQYF.